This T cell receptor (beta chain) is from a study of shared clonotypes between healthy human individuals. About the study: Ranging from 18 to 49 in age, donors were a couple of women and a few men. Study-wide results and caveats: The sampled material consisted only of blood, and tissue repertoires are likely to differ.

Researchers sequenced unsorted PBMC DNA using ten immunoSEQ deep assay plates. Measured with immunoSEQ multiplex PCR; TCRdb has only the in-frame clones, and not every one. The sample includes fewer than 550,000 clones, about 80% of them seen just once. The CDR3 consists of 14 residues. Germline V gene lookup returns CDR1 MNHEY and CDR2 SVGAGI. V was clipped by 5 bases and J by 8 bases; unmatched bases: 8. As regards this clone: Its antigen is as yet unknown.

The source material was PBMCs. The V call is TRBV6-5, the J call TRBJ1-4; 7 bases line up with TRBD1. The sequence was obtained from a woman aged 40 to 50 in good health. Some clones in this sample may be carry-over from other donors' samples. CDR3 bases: TGTGCCAGCAGTGAGCAGGGGGGAGGCGAAAAACTGTTTTTT. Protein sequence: CASSEQGGGEKLFF.